The clone carrying this T cell receptor (beta chain) has at least ten counts. An end of the junction does not agree with germline; a read error may underlie this. The sample originates from a study of read filtering for tumor transcriptome and immune sequencing. Whole-study context: Among patients, 17 to 20 were male and 14 female, aged roughly 47 to 90 (mean around 61). TCR-mapped reads were about 3.5 to 11 million with IR-seq versus roughly 80 to 1,300 with RNA-seq. After DNase treatment, RNA was made into whole-transcriptome libraries. R-ISS stage counts were under 10 for I, around 17 for II, roughly seven for III.

This library used about 360 ng RNA and molecular barcoded adaptors spanning alpha/delta and beta/gamma chains. MiXCR, applied by TCRdb to the reads, yields one record per CDR3 protein. The profile shows approximately 65,000 distinct CDR3 sequences, around 14% of them singletons. Per germline, CDR1 SQVTM and CDR2 ANQGSEA. The CDR3 consists of 16 residues. This TCR was sampled from a donor at least 40 years old with multiple myeloma. The specimen sequenced was a population of CD138-negative cells sorted from bone marrow. The V gene is TRBV29-1, the J gene TRBJ2-1, with 11 bases matching TRBD2. The CDR3 coding sequence is TGCAGCGCTGAAACTAGCGGGAGAATTGGCCGTCGGGGGCAGTTCTTC. It specifies CSAETSGRIGRRGQFF.